This T cell receptor (beta chain) came from a study of a mutant IDH1 vaccine in newly diagnosed glioma. Study-level information: A roughly 60% male, about 38% female split and a mean age of 40.4 years characterized treated patients. Broader study findings: There were vaccine-induced immune responses in about 93% of the patients.

This clone was observed a handful of times. What it recognizes is unknown. Sequencing used immunoSEQ multiplex PCR; TCRdb keeps in-frame clones, though not all of them. Among some 59,000 clones listed, about four fifths were seen once. The time point: baseline, week 1 (first vaccination visit). Treatment noted: pre-vaccination baseline after standard-of-care therapy. In every donor, the tumor was a new WHO grade 3 or 4 IDH1-mutant, ATRX-lost astrocytoma. Germline lookup yields CDR1 GTSNPN and CDR2 SVGIG (reference sequence). CDR3 length: 13 amino acids. Trimming cost V 3 bases and J 6 bases, with 12 bases left between them.

This TCR was recovered from a man aged 18 to 29 with glioma. The chain combines TRBV30 with TRBJ1-5; D call uncertain. This specimen was PBMCs, taken from a glioma patient treated with radiotherapy, temozolomide or both. In nucleotides, the CDR3 is TGTGCCTGGAGCGGGCAGGTCGGTCAGCCCCAGCATTTT. Encoded protein: CAWSGQVGQPQHF.